These T cell receptor beta chains were read from a single sample in a study of cytomegalovirus exposure and HLA in healthy donors. The assay was immunoSEQ multiplex PCR, and TCRdb's table has in-frame clones only and misses some. The table records roughly 180,000 clones, around 86% of them present only once. Source material: PBMCs. Every receptor here comes from a man younger than 45 in good health and CMV-seropositive. CDR3s include the opening cysteine and the closing phenylalanine or tryptophan. The order of the fields is CDR3 protein, V gene, clone size, J gene. Clone size appears in some rows only: once, few, many, or a class for an expanded clone.

CASSLEGLAGPDTQYF TRBV7-2 many TRBJ2-3
CASSQDLTGIQFIQYF TRBV4-3 few TRBJ2-4
CASSLVAVAEAFF TRBV7-9 once TRBJ1-1
CASGPEGNTGELFF TRBV12-5 - TRBJ2-2
CAISESSRRTSTDTQYF TRBV10-3 - TRBJ2-3
CASSYQSLAGELFF TRBV6-5 - TRBJ2-2
CASSLTAGVNQPQHF TRBV5-1 once TRBJ1-5
CASSRDRDTEAFF TRBV27 - TRBJ1-1
CASLQGAGEQYF TRBV28 - TRBJ2-7
CASSVAALAGAYEQYF TRBV9 - TRBJ2-7